These 31 T cell receptor beta chains share one sample of origin, sequenced in a study of OX40 agonist ivuxolimab in advanced cancers. Libraries were prepared by immunoSEQ multiplex PCR; TCRdb keeps only in-frame clonotypes and omits some of them. The sample records about 80,000 clones, roughly 81% being singletons. This specimen was CD4+ or CD8+ T cells sorted from blood, taken in a trial of the OX40 agonist ivuxolimab. The receptors were sampled from an adult with an advanced solid tumor such as melanoma, head and neck, liver or kidney cancer.

J is TRBJ2-5 and V is TRBV13; D uncertain. Trimming took off 5 bases at V and 0 bases at J, with 16 bases between the two ends. CDR1 and CDR2 (germline): PRHDT, FYEKMQ (reference sequence). This CDR3 comprises 16 residues. CDR3 DNA sequence: TGTGCCAGCAGCGTGGACCGGGTCAAGTACCAAGAGACCCAGTACTTC. It specifies CASSVDRVKYQETQYF.

The V and J genes are TRBV6-6 and TRBJ1-2; D call uncertain. Germline lookup yields CDR1 MNHNY and CDR2 SVGAGI (reference sequence). The CDR3 is 16 amino acids. V was pared by 6 bases and J by 3 bases, with 20 bases between. The CDR3 reads CASSHGPYVGDYGYTF. The DNA for the CDR3 is TGTGCCAGCAGCCACGGCCCCTATGTTGGGGACTATGGCTACACCTTC.

The chain links TRBV19 to TRBJ1-5, with D unresolved. Per germline, CDR1 LNHDA and CDR2 SQIVND (reference sequence). CDR3 length equals 18 residues. V shed 0 bases and J shed 5 bases, with 20 bases lying between them. This CDR3 is CASSIDRRSLGQDQPQHF. DNA of the CDR3: TGTGCCAGTAGTATAGATCGCAGGTCTCTAGGTCAAGATCAGCCCCAGCATTTT. Using reference TRBV19 and TRBJ1-5 for the parts outside the CDR3, the full variable domain is DGGITQSPKYLFRKEGQNVTLSCEQNLNHDAMYWYRQDPGQGLRLIYYSQIVNDFQKGDIAEGYSVSREKKESFPLTVTSAQKNPTAFYLCASSIDRRSLGQDQPQHFGDGTRLSIL.

The chain combines TRBV15 with TRBJ1-1; TRBD1 matches at 8 bases. The CDR3 loop spans 15 amino acids. With 2 bases clipped from V and 4 bases from J, the junction kept 6 bases outside the gene matches. Germline V lookup: CDR1 LNHNV, CDR2 YYDKDF (reference sequence). The CDR3 spells CATSRPDRGSTEAFF. Here the CDR3 DNA reads TGTGCCACCAGCAGACCCGACAGGGGAAGCACTGAAGCTTTCTTT.

The V call is TRBV7-9, the J call TRBJ1-6; a possible D gene is TRBD1 (6 bases). The length of the CDR3 is 15 residues. Germline-derived CDR1 and CDR2 are SEHNR and FQNEAQ (reference sequence). Between the trimmed V and J ends, which lost 7 bases and 7 bases, there was a span of 17 bases. CDR3 in amino acids: CASTTDSLGNSPLHF. As DNA, the CDR3 is TGTGCCAGCACGACGGACAGCCTCGGGAATTCACCCCTCCACTTT.

The chain is built from TRBV7-2 and TRBJ1-6, with unresolved D. Germline V gives CDR1 SGHTA, CDR2 FQGNSA. V lost 7 bases and J 10 bases, leaving 11 bases between the germline ends. CDR3 length equals 12 residues. DNA for the CDR3: TGTGCCAGCACCCTCCCGGGGTCACCCCTCCACTTT. Its translation: CASTLPGSPLHF.

This clone showed up just a few times. The chain joins TRBV27 to TRBJ1-1; unclear D gene. Per the germline V gene, CDR1 is MNHEY and CDR2 is SMNVEV (reference sequence). The V end was cut by 0 bases, the J end by 5 bases, with 22 bases between. This CDR3 spans 18 amino acids. CDR3 in DNA: TGTGCCAGCAGTTTATCGTCTTATTCGGGTGGGATAGTTACTGAAGCTTTCTTT. As protein: CASSLSSYSGGIVTEAFF.

V usage is TRBV11-2 and J usage is TRBJ2-7; D possibly corresponds to TRBD2 (6 bases). This CDR3 region has 14 residues. Germline loops: CDR1 SGHAT, CDR2 FQNNGV. Trimming removed 4 bases from V and 3 bases from J, with 13 bases in between. The CDR3 region has the DNA TGTGCCAGCAGCTGGGACTTGGGGGGCTACGAGCAGTACTTC. Translated: CASSWDLGGYEQYF. Combining the CDR3 with reference TRBV11-2 and TRBJ2-7 gives the whole variable domain EAGVAQSPRYKIIEKRQSVAFWCNPISGHATLYWYQQILGQGPKLLIQFQNNGVVDDSQLPKDRFSAERLKGVDSTLKIQPAKLEDSAVYLCASSWDLGGYEQYFGPGTRLTVT.

The chain links TRBV14 to TRBJ2-1; 9 nucleotides match TRBD1. V lost 8 bases to trimming and J lost 7 bases; unmatched junction nucleotides: 6. Germline V lookup: CDR1 SGHDN, CDR2 FVKESK. The CDR3 length is 13 residues. The CDR3 nucleotides are TGTGCCAGCGCCGGGACAGGGTTAAATGAGCAGTTCTTC. It codes for CASAGTGLNEQFF.

The J gene is TRBJ2-5, the V gene TRBV4-3, with TRBD1 identical over 10 bases. The germline V gene encodes CDR1 LGHNA and CDR2 YSLEER. The CDR3 length is 16 residues. V dropped 0 bases and J dropped 1; count of bases not matched to a gene: 2. CDR3 in DNA: TGCGCCAGCAGCCAAGAAGGGACAGGGGTCCAAGAGACCCAGTACTTC. Its protein is CASSQEGTGVQETQYF.

The chain has TRBV28 and TRBJ1-4; weak D call: TRBD1 (5 bases). The V gene lost 2 bases and the J gene lost 8 bases, with 12 bases spanning the gap. This CDR3 comprises 14 residues. Per the germline V gene, CDR1 is MDHEN and CDR2 is SYDVKM. In nucleotides, the CDR3 is TGTGCCAGCAGTTTAGCTGGGACTCCCGAAAAACTGTTTTTT. Translated: CASSLAGTPEKLFF.

The genes are TRBV28 and TRBJ1-1; D not certain. The CDR3 loop spans 12 amino acids. Germline V gene sequence: CDR1 MDHEN, CDR2 SYDVKM. Between the trimmed V and J ends, which lost 2 bases and 9 bases, there was a span of 10 bases. CDR3 protein: CASSLMVGQAFF. CDR3 DNA: TGTGCCAGCAGTTTAATGGTAGGGCAAGCTTTCTTT.

Only one count was recorded for this clone. The chain has TRBV11-2 and TRBJ2-7, with 9 bases lining up with TRBD1. CDR1 and CDR2 from the germline V gene are SGHAT and FQNNGV. The CDR3 totals 16 residues. The V and J ends lost 3 bases and 0 bases, in that order; junction bases with no gene match: 6. Here the CDR3 reads CASSFTGTGFSYEQYF. The CDR3 DNA follows: TGTGCCAGCAGCTTTACCGGGACAGGGTTCTCCTACGAGCAGTACTTC.

This clone has just one count. The DNA for the CDR3 is TGTGCCAGCACCGTGGACAGGGGTTCCTCTTGGCTTTTCTTT. Protein sequence: CASTVDRGSSWLFF. The chain uses TRBV11-1 and TRBJ1-1; TRBD1 matches at 9 bases. The CDR3 length is 14 residues. The V and J ends lost 7 bases and 13 bases, in that order; junction bases with no gene match: 16. Germline CDR1 is SGHAT and CDR2 is FQDESV (reference sequence).

The rearrangement links TRBV19 to TRBJ2-4; D is unclear. Trimming stripped 4 bases from V and 0 bases from J, with 22 bases between. The CDR3 contains 19 residues. CDR1 and CDR2 (germline): LNHDA, SQIVND (reference sequence). This CDR3 reads CASSTGPLFSRIAKNIQYF. CDR3 DNA: TGTGCCAGTAGTACGGGTCCCCTATTCAGCCGGATAGCCAAAAACATTCAGTACTTC.

This chain uses TRBV6-5 with TRBJ2-3, with 8 positions matching TRBD1. J was trimmed by 4 bases and V by 0 bases; bases with no gene match: 3. The CDR3 has 15 residues. Germline loops: CDR1 MNHEY, CDR2 SVGAGI. CDR3 sequence reads: CASSYSARGPDTQYF. The CDR3 DNA reads as TGTGCCAGCAGTTACTCGGCCAGGGGGCCAGATACGCAGTATTTT.

Only a few counts were recorded for this clone. The chain links TRBV13 to TRBJ2-3, with D perhaps matching TRBD2 (7 bases). The CDR3 is made up of 17 amino acids. Trimming took off 6 bases at V and 7 bases at J, with 26 bases between the two ends. Germline values: CDR1 PRHDT, CDR2 FYEKMQ (reference sequence). The CDR3 DNA reads TGTGCCAGCAGTCCGGGGGGCCGGGGATTAGTAATAAATACGCAGTATTTT. Its protein is CASSPGGRGLVINTQYF.

V usage is TRBV27 and J usage is TRBJ1-5; 9 positions agree with TRBD1. CDR3 size: 16 residues. V was pared by 2 bases and J by 5 bases, with 7 bases of the junction left unmatched. Germline V gene sequence: CDR1 MNHEY, CDR2 SMNVEV (reference sequence). DNA of the CDR3: TGTGCCAGCAGTTTACGGGGAACAGGGGGCGATCAGCCCCAGCATTTT. Residues: CASSLRGTGGDQPQHF.

This clone was observed a few times. The V gene is TRBV5-6, the J gene TRBJ2-7; TRBD1 is a possible D gene (6 bases). The germline V gene encodes CDR1 SGHDT and CDR2 YYEEEE. V dropped 4 bases and J dropped 1 base, with 12 bases sitting between them. The CDR3 length is 14 residues. The CDR3 nucleotides read TGTGCCAGCAGCGAAGGGGGACCTTCCTACGAGCAGTACTTC. Amino acid sequence: CASSEGGPSYEQYF.

The V call is TRBV19, the J call TRBJ1-1, with TRBD1 matching over 7 bases. Per germline, CDR1 LNHDA and CDR2 SQIVND (reference sequence). The J segment lost 5 bases and the V segment lost 4 bases, leaving 7 bases of the junction unmatched. The CDR3 runs to 14 residues. The CDR3 is CASSSQGVGTEAFF. In DNA form, the CDR3 reads TGTGCCAGTAGTAGCCAGGGGGTCGGGACTGAAGCTTTCTTT.

This clone was picked up a small number of times. V gene TRBV6-1 combines with J gene TRBJ2-7, with unresolved D. Trimming stripped 3 bases from V and 0 bases from J, with 12 bases between. Germline V CDR1 and CDR2: MNHNS, SASEGT. The CDR3 extends over 15 amino acids. CDR3 loop: CASSERGPSSYEQYF. DNA of the CDR3: TGTGCCAGCAGTGAGCGTGGGCCGAGCTCCTACGAGCAGTACTTC.

V gene TRBV4-3 combines with J gene TRBJ2-3, with 12 bases lining up with TRBD2. Germline assignment: CDR1 LGHNA and CDR2 YSLEER. J gave up 0 bases and V 0 bases, and 7 bases lay outside the gene matches. This CDR3 is built from 19 residues. This chain's CDR3 is CASSQERTSGGYSTDTQYF. The DNA for the CDR3 is TGCGCCAGCAGCCAAGAACGCACTAGCGGGGGGTATAGCACAGATACGCAGTATTTT.

J is TRBJ2-1 and V is TRBV9, with 11 bases aligning to TRBD2. The CDR3 is 15 amino acids. V lost 4 bases to trimming and J lost 4 bases; unmatched junction nucleotides: 4. Germline loops: CDR1 SGDLS, CDR2 YYNGEE. The CDR3 is CASSRTSGGYNEQFF. In nucleotides, the CDR3 is TGTGCCAGCAGCCGCACTAGCGGGGGATACAATGAGCAGTTCTTC. The full variable domain, rest sourced from reference TRBV9 and TRBJ2-1, is DSGVTQTPKHLITATGQRVTLRCSPRSGDLSVYWYQQSLDQGLQFLIQYYNGEERAKGNILERFSAQQFPDLHSELNLSSLELGDSALYFCASSRTSGGYNEQFFGPGTRLTVL.

V and J are TRBV28 and TRBJ2-7; 7 positions match TRBD1. V gave up 3 bases and J gave up 5 bases; unmatched junction bases: 10. In germline, CDR1 is MDHEN, CDR2 SYDVKM. The CDR3 has 15 amino acids. CDR3 sequence reads: CASSFHPGRGNEQYF. CDR3 nucleotide sequence: TGTGCCAGCAGTTTTCACCCCGGCAGGGGGAACGAGCAGTACTTC. Full variable domain (missing parts from reference TRBV28 and TRBJ2-7): DVKVTQSSRYLVKRTGEKVFLECVQDMDHENMFWYRQDPGLGLRLIYFSYDVKMKEKGDIPEGYSVSREKKERFSLILESASTNQTSMYLCASSFHPGRGNEQYFGPGTRLTVT.

V usage is TRBV5-8 and J usage is TRBJ2-1, with D possibly being TRBD2 (5 bases). V was shortened by 4 bases and J by 0 bases, with 11 bases between the two germline ends. Per germline, CDR1 SGHTS and CDR2 YDEGEE. This CDR3 spans 15 amino acids. CDR3 protein: CASSLGLTSYNEQFF. CDR3 bases: TGTGCCAGCAGCCTCGGACTTACCTCCTACAATGAGCAGTTCTTC. Using reference TRBV5-8 and TRBJ2-1 for the parts outside the CDR3, the full variable domain is EAGVTQSPTHLIKTRGQQATLRCSPISGHTSVYWYQQALGLGLQFLLWYDEGEERNRGNFPPRFSGRQFPNYSSELNVNALELEDSALYLCASSLGLTSYNEQFFGPGTRLTVL.

V usage is TRBV11-1 and J usage is TRBJ2-2, with D possibly TRBD1 on 6 matching bases. The CDR3 contains 14 residues. Trimming took off 5 bases at V and 4 bases at J, with 11 bases between the two ends. Germline CDR1 and CDR2: SGHAT and FQDESV (reference sequence). DNA of the CDR3: TGTGCCAGCAGCCCTGACAGGACCACCGGGGAGCTGTTTTTT. Residues: CASSPDRTTGELFF.

The rearrangement links TRBV19 to TRBJ2-5; D is unclear. The J call may be wrong; the DNA end is better matched by TRBJ2-7. Germline V CDR1 and CDR2: LNHDA, SQIVND (reference sequence). The length of the CDR3 is 13 residues. The CDR3 loop is CASSRRTGYEQYF. Written as DNA, the CDR3 is TGTGCCAGTAGCAGACGGACCGGCTACGAGCAGTACTTC.

The chain has TRBV4-2 and TRBJ2-2; D unresolved. Trimming cost V 4 bases and J 3 bases, with 9 bases left between them. The CDR3 runs to 14 residues. The germline CDR1 and CDR2 sequences are LGHNA and YNFKEQ. This chain's CDR3 is CASSLGLHTGELFF. The CDR3 nucleotides are TGTGCCAGCAGCCTAGGCCTTCACACCGGGGAGCTGTTTTTT.

This clone occurred a few times. The rearrangement joins TRBV6-4 to TRBJ2-2; the match to TRBD2 covers 11 bases. In germline, CDR1 is MRHNA, CDR2 SNTAGT. The CDR3 totals 16 residues. J was trimmed by 1 base and V by 3 bases; bases with no gene match: 1. CDR3 protein: CASSDGLAGNTGELFF. CDR3 in DNA: TGTGCCAGCAGTGATGGACTAGCGGGGAACACCGGGGAGCTGTTTTTT.

This clone was found once. V and J are TRBV30 and TRBJ1-3, with 9 bases that match TRBD1. CDR1 and CDR2 (germline): GTSNPN, SVGIG (reference sequence). The V segment lost 3 bases and the J segment 2 bases; nucleotides outside the gene matches: 11. The CDR3 runs 17 residues. DNA of the CDR3: TGTGCCTGGAGCCTATTGACAGGGGGTTGGCCTGGAAACACCATATATTTT. This sequence encodes CAWSLLTGGWPGNTIYF.

This sequence joins TRBV28 and TRBJ2-7; the D gene is possibly TRBD1 (6 bases). V shed 5 bases and J shed 5 bases, with 16 bases lying between them. Germline V gives CDR1 MDHEN, CDR2 SYDVKM. The CDR3 loop spans 14 amino acids. CDR3 protein: CASSLALAGDEQYF. CDR3 DNA: TGTGCCAGCAGTCTAGCTCTGGCAGGGGACGAGCAGTACTTC.